The 14 T cell receptor beta chains given below trace back to one sample, sequenced in a study of T cells after yellow fever vaccination. One entry per CDR3 protein results from TCRdb running MiXCR on the 5' RACE reads. The sample holds under 350,000 distinct CDR3 sequences, about 4% seen once. This specimen consisted of PBMCs, obtained 5 days after the yellow fever booster vaccination. The source of these receptors is a young man who received the YFV17D yellow fever vaccine.

The V call is TRBV5-8, the J call TRBJ1-5, with unresolved D. CDR1 SGHTS and CDR2 YDEGEE come from the germline V gene. V was clipped by 1 base and J by 0 bases, with 17 bases between them. The CDR3 consists of 18 residues. The CDR3 bases are TGTGCCAGCAGCTTGCGCCCACAACTGGACGTTAGCAATCAGCCCCAGCATTTT. Translation: CASSLRPQLDVSNQPQHF. Variable domain in full (rest from reference TRBV5-8 and TRBJ1-5): EAGVTQSPTHLIKTRGQQATLRCSPISGHTSVYWYQQALGLGLQFLLWYDEGEERNRGNFPPRFSGRQFPNYSSELNVNALELEDSALYLCASSLRPQLDVSNQPQHFGDGTRLSIL.

This clonotype showed up just a few times. This chain links TRBV20-1 with TRBJ2-1; D is ambiguous. Trimming took 1 base from V and 6 from J, leaving 16 bases between them. CDR1 DFQATT and CDR2 SNEGSKA come from the germline V gene (reference sequence). The CDR3 totals 15 residues. CDR3 sequence reads: CSARVPITILNEQFF. The CDR3 coding sequence is TGCAGTGCTAGAGTTCCGATAACTATTCTCAATGAGCAGTTCTTC.

This clonotype was seen a few times. The chain is built from TRBV24-1 and TRBJ2-5, with TRBD1 matching 8 bases. There are 14 residues in the CDR3. Germline CDR1 reads KGHDR; CDR2 reads SFDVKD. Germline trimming cut 4 bases from V and 4 bases from J; bases unmatched to any gene: 4. This CDR3 reads CATSDSDRGETQYF. For the CDR3, the DNA is TGTGCCACCAGTGACTCCGACAGGGGAGAGACCCAGTACTTC.

This clonotype was observed a few times. The gene calls are TRBV7-9 and TRBJ2-5, with 7 nucleotides matching TRBD2. V dropped 5 bases and J dropped 6; count of bases not matched to a gene: 12. Per the germline V gene, CDR1 is SEHNR and CDR2 is FQNEAQ (reference sequence). The CDR3 is 15 residues long. The CDR3 DNA is TGTGCCAGCAGCCCCAGAGCGGGGATGATGAAGACCCAGTACTTC. Translated, it gives CASSPRAGMMKTQYF.

The V call is TRBV10-3, the J call TRBJ2-1; TRBD2 agrees at 8 bases. The CDR3 runs to 15 residues. With V trimmed by 4 bases and J by 1 base, 3 bases remained unmatched. Germline V CDR1 and CDR2: ENHRY, SYGVKD. Here the CDR3 reads CAISAAGGSYNEQFF. The CDR3 coding sequence is TGTGCCATCAGTGCGGCGGGGGGATCCTACAATGAGCAGTTCTTC.

This clonotype turned up a few times. The chain has TRBV5-6 and TRBJ2-5; 13 bases align to TRBD2. V was pared by 3 bases and J by 5 bases, with 10 bases of the junction left unmatched. Per germline, CDR1 SGHDT and CDR2 YYEEEE. This CDR3 spans 17 amino acids. This CDR3 reads CASSSLTSGGAWETQYF. The CDR3, as DNA: TGTGCCAGCAGCTCTCTTACTAGCGGGGGGGCCTGGGAGACCCAGTACTTC.

This rearrangement joins TRBV7-2 to TRBJ2-5; a possible D gene is TRBD1 (6 bases). Trimming removed 1 base from V and 1 base from J, with 10 bases in between. The CDR3 has 15 amino acids. CDR1 and CDR2 from the germline V gene are SGHTA and FQGNSA. The CDR3 is CASSLDRDTQETQYF. For the CDR3, the DNA is TGTGCCAGCAGCTTAGATCGGGACACCCAAGAGACCCAGTACTTC.

This clonotype turned up a few times. V gene TRBV3-1 combines with J gene TRBJ2-5; 7 positions agree with TRBD1. J gave up 4 bases and V 2 bases, and 7 bases lay outside the gene matches. The CDR3 length is 15 residues. The germline V gene has CDR1 LGHDT and CDR2 YNNKEL (reference sequence). For the CDR3, the DNA is TGTGCCAGCAGCCAATTCGAGGGGGCCGGAGAGACCCAGTACTTC. As protein: CASSQFEGAGETQYF.

In this sample, this clonotype turned up a few times. V is TRBV6-5 and J is TRBJ2-6; tentatively, D is TRBD2 (5 bases). Trimming shortened V by 2 bases and J by 0 bases, and 5 bases separated the two germline ends. This CDR3 region has 15 residues. Germline V gives CDR1 MNHEY, CDR2 SVGAGI. The CDR3 protein is CASSYAGSGANVLTF. The CDR3 DNA is TGTGCCAGCAGTTACGCGGGCTCTGGGGCCAACGTCCTGACTTTC.

The CDR3 nucleotides are TGCGCCAGCAGCCAAGCTTTGGAGACAGACCATGAAAAACTGTTTTTT. Its translation: CASSQALETDHEKLFF. The chain combines TRBV4-1 with TRBJ1-4, with a weak D call TRBD1 (5 bases). V lost 1 base, J lost 6 bases, and 15 bases lay in between. The CDR3 runs 16 residues. Germline V gives CDR1 MGHRA, CDR2 YSYEKL.

This clonotype was detected ten times or more. V usage is TRBV5-1 and J usage is TRBJ1-1; D ambiguous. In germline, CDR1 is SGHRS, CDR2 YFSETQ. Trimming took 4 bases from V and 2 from J, leaving 12 bases between them. The CDR3 totals 14 residues. The DNA of the CDR3 is TGCGCCAGCAGCCTACCGGGTCCTAACACTGAAGCTTTCTTT. Its protein is CASSLPGPNTEAFF.

This clonotype was counted a few times. The chain links TRBV5-4 to TRBJ2-2; 7 nucleotides align to TRBD1. The CDR3 is made up of 15 amino acids. Germline V lookup: CDR1 SGHNT, CDR2 YYREEE (reference sequence). V lost 0 bases to trimming and J lost 5 bases; unmatched junction nucleotides: 4. The CDR3 sequence: CASSLGTGRTGELFF. CDR3 DNA sequence: TGTGCCAGCAGCTTGGGGACAGGCCGAACCGGGGAGCTGTTTTTT.

Ten or more counts support this clonotype. The V call is TRBV5-1, the J call TRBJ2-1, with 7 nucleotides matching TRBD1. The CDR3 loop spans 16 amino acids. V was clipped by 4 bases and J by 5 bases; unmatched bases: 12. Germline CDR1 SGHRS, CDR2 YFSETQ. CDR3 sequence (DNA): TGCGCCAGCAGCCTAACCCCTTGGACAGGCGACAATGAGCAGTTCTTC. It codes for CASSLTPWTGDNEQFF. Full variable domain (missing parts from reference TRBV5-1 and TRBJ2-1): KAGVTQTPRYLIKTRGQQVTLSCSPISGHRSVSWYQQTPGQGLQFLFEYFSETQRNKGNFPGRFSGRQFSNSRSEMNVSTLELGDSALYLCASSLTPWTGDNEQFFGPGTRLTVL.

This clonotype was recorded many times. As DNA, the CDR3 is TGTGCCACCAGCAGAGAAAGCCCGAGTCGGAACACCGGGGAGCTGTTTTTT. Protein: CATSRESPSRNTGELFF. J is TRBJ2-2 and V is TRBV15; D gene ambiguous. V lost 0 bases and J lost 1, with 12 bases in between. Germline V CDR1 and CDR2: LNHNV, YYDKDF (reference sequence). This CDR3 comprises 17 residues.